This TCR beta chain stems from a study of blood T cell repertoires in COVID-19. The wider study: Nucleic acid was either cDNA or gDNA, and it came from T cells, B-cell-depleted T cells, or PBMCs.

V lost 4 bases to trimming and J lost 0 bases; unmatched junction nucleotides: 4. The CDR3 runs to 15 residues. Germline CDR1 SQVTM, CDR2 ANQGSEA. Authors' processing steps: Cell counts per sample came from amplifying reference gene primers. Data came from immunoSEQ multiplex PCR; TCRdb stores just in-frame clones and leaves some out. That table is the source of V, J and clone size, and D and trimming were worked out from the DNA. The sample has about 250,000 clones, roughly 84% seen once. The rearrangement links TRBV29-1 to TRBJ1-3, with 9 bases lining up with TRBD1. The origin of this receptor is a man in his forties or fifties with active or convalescent COVID-19. Sequenced input: peripheral blood. The CDR3 spells CSVAGQGYSGNTIYF. In DNA form, the CDR3 reads TGCAGCGTTGCGGGACAGGGCTACTCTGGAAACACCATATATTTT.